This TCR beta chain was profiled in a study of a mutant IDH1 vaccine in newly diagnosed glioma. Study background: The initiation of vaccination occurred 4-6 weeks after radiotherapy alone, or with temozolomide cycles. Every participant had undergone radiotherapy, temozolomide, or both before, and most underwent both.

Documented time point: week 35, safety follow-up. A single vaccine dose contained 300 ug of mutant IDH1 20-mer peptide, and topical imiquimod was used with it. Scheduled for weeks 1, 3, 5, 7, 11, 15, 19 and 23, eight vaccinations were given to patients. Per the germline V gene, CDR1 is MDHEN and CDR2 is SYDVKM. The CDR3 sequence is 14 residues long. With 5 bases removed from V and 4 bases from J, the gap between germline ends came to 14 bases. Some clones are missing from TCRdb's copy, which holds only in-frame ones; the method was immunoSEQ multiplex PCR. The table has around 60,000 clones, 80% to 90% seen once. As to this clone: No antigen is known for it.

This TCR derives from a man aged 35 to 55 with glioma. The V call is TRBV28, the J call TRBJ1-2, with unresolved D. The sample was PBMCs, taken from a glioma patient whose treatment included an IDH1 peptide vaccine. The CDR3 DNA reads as TGTGCCAGCAGTCCAGCCGCAGCAGGCTATGGCTACACCTTC. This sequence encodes CASSPAAAGYGYTF.